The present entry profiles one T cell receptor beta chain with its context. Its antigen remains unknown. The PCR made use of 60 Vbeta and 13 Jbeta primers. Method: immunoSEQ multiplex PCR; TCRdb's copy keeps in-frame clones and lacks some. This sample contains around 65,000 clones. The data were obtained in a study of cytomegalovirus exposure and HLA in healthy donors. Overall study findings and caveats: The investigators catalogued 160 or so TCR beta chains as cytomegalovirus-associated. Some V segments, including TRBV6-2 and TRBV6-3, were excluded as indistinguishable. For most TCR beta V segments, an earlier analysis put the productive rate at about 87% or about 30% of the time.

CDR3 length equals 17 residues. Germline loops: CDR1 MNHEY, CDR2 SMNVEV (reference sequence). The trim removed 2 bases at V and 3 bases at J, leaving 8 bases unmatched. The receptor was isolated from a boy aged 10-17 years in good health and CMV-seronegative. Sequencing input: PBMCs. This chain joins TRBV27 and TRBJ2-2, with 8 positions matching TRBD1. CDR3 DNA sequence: TGTGCCAGCAGTTTACTACCAGGGGGCTCAGACACCGGGGAGCTGTTTTTT. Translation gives CASSLLPGGSDTGELFF.